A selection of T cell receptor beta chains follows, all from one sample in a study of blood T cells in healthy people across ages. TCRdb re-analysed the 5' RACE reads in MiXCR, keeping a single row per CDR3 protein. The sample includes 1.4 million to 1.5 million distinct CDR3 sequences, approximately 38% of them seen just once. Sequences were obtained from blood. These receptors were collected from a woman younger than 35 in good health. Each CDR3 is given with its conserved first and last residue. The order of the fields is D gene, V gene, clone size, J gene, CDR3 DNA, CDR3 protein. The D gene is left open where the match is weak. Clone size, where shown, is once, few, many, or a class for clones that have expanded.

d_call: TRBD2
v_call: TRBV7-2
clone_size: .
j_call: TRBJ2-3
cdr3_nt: TGTGCCAGCAGCCGTACCGGGCTAGCGGTAGTGGAAGATACGCAGTATTTT
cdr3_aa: CASSRTGLAVVEDTQYF

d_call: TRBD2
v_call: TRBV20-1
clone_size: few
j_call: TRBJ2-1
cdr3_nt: TGCAGTGCCCCCTCGGAGGGGAGGGCCGGAATTGAGCAGTTCTTC
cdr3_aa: CSAPSEGRAGIEQFF

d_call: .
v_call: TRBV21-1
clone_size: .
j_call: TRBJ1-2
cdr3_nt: .
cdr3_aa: CASSKLQGGATPSVRKRGYTF

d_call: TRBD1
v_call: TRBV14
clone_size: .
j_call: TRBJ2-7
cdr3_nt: TGTGCCAGCAGCCAACCCCAAGGCAGGGGGTCCTACGAGCAGTACTTC
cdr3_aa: CASSQPQGRGSYEQYF

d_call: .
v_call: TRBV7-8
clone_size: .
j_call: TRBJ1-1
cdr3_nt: TGTGCCAGCAGCTTAGTTGGGGCAGGGGTTGGTGAAGCTTTCTTT
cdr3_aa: CASSLVGAGVGEAFF

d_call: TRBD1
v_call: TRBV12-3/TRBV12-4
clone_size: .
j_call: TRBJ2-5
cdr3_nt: TGTGCCAGCTGGGGACAGGGGGAAGAGACCCAGTACTTC
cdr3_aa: CASWGQGEETQYF

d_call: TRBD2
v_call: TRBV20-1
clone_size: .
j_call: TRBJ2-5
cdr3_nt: TGCAGTGTTCTTAGCGGGAGGAAAGAGACCCAGTACTTC
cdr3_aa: CSVLSGRKETQYF

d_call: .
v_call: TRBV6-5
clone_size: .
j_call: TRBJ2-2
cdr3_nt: TGTGCCAGTGTACACCCGGGCACCGGGGAGCTGTTTTTT
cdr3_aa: CASVHPGTGELFF

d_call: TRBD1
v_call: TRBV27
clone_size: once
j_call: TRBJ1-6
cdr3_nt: TGTGCCAGCAGTTTAAGGACAGGGCAGGCTGATTCACCCCTCCACTTT
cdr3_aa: CASSLRTGQADSPLHF

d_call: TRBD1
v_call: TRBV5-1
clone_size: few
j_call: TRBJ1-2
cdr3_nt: TGCGCCAGCAGCTACCCGTCGGGGACAGGCATATCGGGACGGGCTAACTATGGCTACACCTTC
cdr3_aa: CASSYPSGTGISGRANYGYTF

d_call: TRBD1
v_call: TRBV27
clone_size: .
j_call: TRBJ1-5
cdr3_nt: TGTGCCAGCAGTCCCGGGACAGTTGGTCAGCCCCAGCATTTT
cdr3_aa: CASSPGTVGQPQHF

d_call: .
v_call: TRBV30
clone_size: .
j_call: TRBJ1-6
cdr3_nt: TGTGCCTGGAGGGCACAGAGCTCCTATAATTCACCCCTCCACTTT
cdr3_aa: CAWRAQSSYNSPLHF

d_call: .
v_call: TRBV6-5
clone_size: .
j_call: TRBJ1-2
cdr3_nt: TGTGCCAGCAGTTACTCCCCCCGATCCGTCAACTATGGCTACACCTTC
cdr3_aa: CASSYSPRSVNYGYTF

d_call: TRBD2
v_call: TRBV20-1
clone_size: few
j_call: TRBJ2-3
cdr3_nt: TGCAGTGCGTCATCTAGCGGGAGGCCCACAGATACGCAGTATTTT
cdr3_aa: CSASSSGRPTDTQYF

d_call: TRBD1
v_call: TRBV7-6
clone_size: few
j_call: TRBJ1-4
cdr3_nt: TGTGCCAGCAGCGACCGGGACAGGGGAAAAAATGAAAAACTGTTTTTT
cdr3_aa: CASSDRDRGKNEKLFF

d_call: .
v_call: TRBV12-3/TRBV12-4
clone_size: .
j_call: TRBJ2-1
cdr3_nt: TGTGCCAGCAGTCCCGAACAGATTATCTACAATGAGCAGTTCTTC
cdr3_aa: CASSPEQIIYNEQFF

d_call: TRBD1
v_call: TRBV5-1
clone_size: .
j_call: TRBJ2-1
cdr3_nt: TGCGCCAGCAGCTCCACCCCCGAGAAGGGGGCTAATGAGCAGTTCTTC
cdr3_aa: CASSSTPEKGANEQFF

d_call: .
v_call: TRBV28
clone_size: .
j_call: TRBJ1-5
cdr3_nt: TGTTCCAGCAGTTTAAACAATCAGCCCCAGCATTTT
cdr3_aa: CSSSLNNQPQHF

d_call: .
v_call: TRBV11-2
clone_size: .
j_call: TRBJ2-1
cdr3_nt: TGTGCCAGCAGCCCTGGGGTATTATACAATGAGCAGTTCTTC
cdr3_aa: CASSPGVLYNEQFF

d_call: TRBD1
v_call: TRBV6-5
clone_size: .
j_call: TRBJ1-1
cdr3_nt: TGTGCCAGCAGTTACCTTCAGGGGGCGGTTAACACTGAAGCTTTCTTT
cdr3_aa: CASSYLQGAVNTEAFF

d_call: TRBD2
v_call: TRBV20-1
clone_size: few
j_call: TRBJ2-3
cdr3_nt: TGCAGTGCTCCCACGGGACTAGCCTTAGGAACAGATACGCAGTATTTT
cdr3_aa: CSAPTGLALGTDTQYF

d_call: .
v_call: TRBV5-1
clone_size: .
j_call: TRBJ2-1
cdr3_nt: TGCGCCAGCAGCTGGGGTCCGGGACGTCAATTCAGCTCCTACAATGAGCAGTTCTTC
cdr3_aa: CASSWGPGRQFSSYNEQFF

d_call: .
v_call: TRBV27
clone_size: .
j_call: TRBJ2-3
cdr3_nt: TGTGCCAGCAGTGCAAGGTTCCCGAGAGATACGCAGTATTTT
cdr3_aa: CASSARFPRDTQYF

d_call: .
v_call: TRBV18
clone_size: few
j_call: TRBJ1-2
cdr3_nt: TGTGCCAGCTCACCCCCGGGGGCAGACTATGGCTACACCTTC
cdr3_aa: CASSPPGADYGYTF

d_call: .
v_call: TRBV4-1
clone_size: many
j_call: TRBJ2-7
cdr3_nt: TGCGCCAGCAGCCTACAGGAAACCTACGAGCAGTACTTC
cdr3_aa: CASSLQETYEQYF

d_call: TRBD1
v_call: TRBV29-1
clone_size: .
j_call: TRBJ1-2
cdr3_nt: TGCAGCGTTGAAGGGGACAGCATAACTAACTATGGCTACACCTTC
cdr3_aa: CSVEGDSITNYGYTF

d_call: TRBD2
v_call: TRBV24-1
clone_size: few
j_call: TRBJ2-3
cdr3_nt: TGTGCCAACCTCCTAGGCGGGAGCGGGAGGGGTAGCACAGATACGCAGTATTTT
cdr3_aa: CANLLGGSGRGSTDTQYF

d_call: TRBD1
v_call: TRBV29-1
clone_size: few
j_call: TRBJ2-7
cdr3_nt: TGCAGCGTGGCCCACAGGGGCGCAATCTACGAGCAGTACTTC
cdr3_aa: CSVAHRGAIYEQYF